The clone carrying this T cell receptor beta chain was recorded many times. Its matching antigen is unknown. This entry is derived from a study of Graves' ophthalmopathy and Graves' hyperthyroidism. The authors amplified TCR beta CDR3 regions, and they did so from RNA transcripts for repertoire sequencing. HTBI primers served in a first-round RT-PCR, which a second-round multiplex PCR followed. TCRdb reanalysed the multiplex PCR reads using MiXCR and keeps one entry per CDR3 protein. Among approximately 210,000 distinct CDR3 sequences listed, less than 30% were seen once. Study-wide results and caveats: Sensitivity reached 85% to 90% and specificity roughly 76% for a 13-signature model separating ophthalmopathy from stable hyperthyroidism. Most thyroid-expanded clonotypes exceeding 0.001 frequency were also found in blood.

The CDR3 length is 15 residues. With V trimmed by 1 base and J by 2 bases, 5 bases remained unmatched. Germline-derived CDR1 and CDR2 are SGHTA and FQGNSA. Moderate-to-severe activity, CAS ≥3, NOSPECS ≥4 and a duration under 3 months were seen in donors with ophthalmopathy. Pregnant or lactating patients and those with other autoimmune diseases or uncontrolled infections were excluded. Source material: peripheral blood. This TCR was sampled from a man aged 50 to 59 with Graves' ophthalmopathy. The V gene is TRBV7-2, the J gene TRBJ2-7; TRBD1 agrees at 7 bases. The CDR3: CASSLGWTGAYEQYF. The CDR3 DNA sequence: TGTGCCAGCAGCTTAGGCTGGACAGGAGCCTACGAGCAGTACTTC. Filled out from reference TRBV7-2 and TRBJ2-7, the complete variable domain reads GAGVSQSPSNKVTEKGKDVELRCDPISGHTALYWYRQSLGQGLEFLIYFQGNSAPDKSGLPSDRFSAERTGGSVSTLTIQRTQQEDSAVYLCASSLGWTGAYEQYFGPGTRLTVT.